These T cell receptor beta chains were read from a single sample in a study of T and B cells in COVID-19 patients. TCRdb ran MiXCR on the multiplex PCR reads and lists one entry per CDR3 protein. The sample holds about 14,000 distinct CDR3 sequences, 25% to 30% seen once. The source material was blood. Receptors were obtained from a human donor who had recovered from COVID-19. Both conserved end residues are part of each CDR3. D genes are given only for firm matches. Size tells how often a clone was seen (once, few, many) or the class of an expanded clone, and some rows leave it out.

DNA: TGTGCCGTAAACGATGGGGCGTACACTGAAGCTTTCTTT; CDR3: CAVNDGAYTEAFF; V: TRBV19; size: medium-sized; J: TRBJ1-1; D: NA
DNA: TGTGCCAGCAGTTTACCCACAGAATATAGCAATCAGCCCCAGCATTTT; CDR3: CASSLPTEYSNQPQHF; V: TRBV12-3/TRBV12-4; size: few; J: TRBJ1-5; D: NA
DNA: TGCAGCGTTGGTGCAGATACGCAGTATTTT; CDR3: CSVGADTQYF; V: TRBV29-1; size: medium-sized; J: TRBJ2-3; D: NA
DNA: TGTGCCAGTATTCTTGAGGGGCATGAAGCTTTCTTT; CDR3: CASILEGHEAFF; V: TRBV19; size: few; J: TRBJ1-1; D: NA
DNA: TGTGCCAGTAGTATCGGGAATTGGGGCTACACCTTC; CDR3: CASSIGNWGYTF; V: TRBV19; size: medium-sized; J: TRBJ1-2; D: NA
DNA: TGTGCCAGCAGCTTCTTTGACAGGAACACCGGGGAGCTGTTTTTT; CDR3: CASSFFDRNTGELFF; V: TRBV5-4; size: NA; J: TRBJ2-2; D: NA
DNA: TGTGCCAGCAGTTCCAGGATCGGGACCTCCTACGAGCAGTACTTC; CDR3: CASSSRIGTSYEQYF; V: TRBV6-5; size: few; J: TRBJ2-7; D: NA
DNA: TGTGCCAGCAGTTACGCGGGTGGCAAAAACATTCAGTACTTC; CDR3: CASSYAGGKNIQYF; V: TRBV6-5; size: NA; J: TRBJ2-4; D: NA
DNA: TGTGCCAGCCAGACCCTGGCAGGGGCGGACGAGCAGTACTTC; CDR3: CASQTLAGADEQYF; V: TRBV7-6; size: few; J: TRBJ2-7; D: NA
DNA: TGTGCCAGCAGCCCCGGGTACGGGGGACGCTATGGCTACACCTTC; CDR3: CASSPGYGGRYGYTF; V: TRBV5-4; size: NA; J: TRBJ1-2; D: NA
DNA: TGCGCCAGCAGCCAAGATCGGGCAAGTTCACCTCTCTATGGCTACACCTTC; CDR3: CASSQDRASSPLYGYTF; V: TRBV4-3; size: NA; J: TRBJ1-2; D: NA
DNA: TGTGCCTGGAGTTTCACTCTTGGGGCCAACGTCCTGACTTTC; CDR3: CAWSFTLGANVLTF; V: TRBV30; size: medium-sized; J: TRBJ2-6; D: NA
DNA: TGTGCCAGCAGCCCGACCAGGACAGGACCCACCGGGGAGCTGTTTTTT; CDR3: CASSPTRTGPTGELFF; V: TRBV5-4; size: NA; J: TRBJ2-2; D: TRBD1
DNA: TGTGCCAGCAGTGAGAGACAGGGGCCCTTTGAAGCTTTCTTT; CDR3: CASSERQGPFEAFF; V: TRBV6-2/TRBV6-3; size: NA; J: TRBJ1-1; D: TRBD1
DNA: TGTGCCTGGAGTGTACCCCGGACTGGGGCCAACGTCCTGACTTTC; CDR3: CAWSVPRTGANVLTF; V: TRBV30; size: medium-sized; J: TRBJ2-6; D: NA
DNA: TGTGCCAGTAGAGAAGCGGAGACTAGCACAGATACGCAGTATTTT; CDR3: CASREAETSTDTQYF; V: TRBV19; size: medium-sized; J: TRBJ2-3; D: NA
DNA: TGTGCCAGCAGTTACCGGGCTCTGACGGGGGCGTCCGGCTACACCTTC; CDR3: CASSYRALTGASGYTF; V: TRBV6-2/TRBV6-3; size: NA; J: TRBJ1-2; D: NA
DNA: TGTGCCAGCAGACTCCACCCGGGACTAGCGGGAGGGAGCTCCTACAATGAGCAGTTCTTC; CDR3: CASRLHPGLAGGSSYNEQFF; V: TRBV6-4; size: NA; J: TRBJ2-1; D: TRBD2
DNA: TGTGCCAGCAGCCTCAACAGGGCGAATGGCTACACCTTC; CDR3: CASSLNRANGYTF; V: TRBV6-6; size: NA; J: TRBJ1-2; D: NA
DNA: TGTGCCAGCAGTCCGCGGGGGGGGCGGAACTATGGCTACACCTTC; CDR3: CASSPRGGRNYGYTF; V: TRBV27; size: few; J: TRBJ1-2; D: NA
DNA: TGTGCCAGCAGCTTAAGGCGCGGCTCCTACAATGAGCAGTTCTTC; CDR3: CASSLRRGSYNEQFF; V: TRBV13; size: many; J: TRBJ2-1; D: NA
DNA: TGTGCCAGCAGTTTACAGGGGACTGCTGAAAAACTGTTTTTT; CDR3: CASSLQGTAEKLFF; V: TRBV27; size: NA; J: TRBJ1-4; D: NA
DNA: TGTGCCTGGAGCCCGGGACAGGGCCCCTTCGAGCAGTACTTC; CDR3: CAWSPGQGPFEQYF; V: TRBV30; size: few; J: TRBJ2-7; D: TRBD1
DNA: TGTGCCACCCTCGGGCCGGGGGGAGGAAACACCATATATTTT; CDR3: CATLGPGGGNTIYF; V: TRBV15; size: few; J: TRBJ1-3; D: NA
DNA: TGTGCCACCAGCAGAGCCCGGGACAGAGAAGGCGAGCAGTACTTC; CDR3: CATSRARDREGEQYF; V: TRBV15; size: medium-sized; J: TRBJ2-7; D: TRBD1
DNA: TGTGCCAGCAGTGATGGACGGGGAACTGAAGCTTTCTTT; CDR3: CASSDGRGTEAFF; V: TRBV6-1; size: few; J: TRBJ1-1; D: NA
DNA: TGTGCCAGCAGCTTAGAGGCCGTGCGGACTAGCGGGAGAGCAAATACGCAGTATTTT; CDR3: CASSLEAVRTSGRANTQYF; V: TRBV7-2; size: NA; J: TRBJ2-3; D: TRBD2
DNA: TGTGCCAGCAGCTACGGGACGGAATATGGCTACACCTTC; CDR3: CASSYGTEYGYTF; V: TRBV5-4; size: NA; J: TRBJ1-2; D: NA
DNA: TGTGCCAGTAGTAGGGAGGGTTATTTCTATGGCTACACCTTC; CDR3: CASSREGYFYGYTF; V: TRBV19; size: NA; J: TRBJ1-2; D: NA
DNA: TGTGCCAGCAGCTTCATCGGGGGGGCCGAAGAGACCCAGTACTTC; CDR3: CASSFIGGAEETQYF; V: TRBV5-6; size: few; J: TRBJ2-5; D: TRBD2
DNA: TGTGCCAGCCGTGGGAGCGGGAGGGCCGCTAGGAATGAGCAGTTCTTC; CDR3: CASRGSGRAARNEQFF; V: TRBV27; size: medium-sized; J: TRBJ2-1; D: TRBD2
DNA: TGTGCCACCAGTGATTACGCGGGGGGCACCGGGGAGCTGTTTTTT; CDR3: CATSDYAGGTGELFF; V: TRBV24-1; size: few; J: TRBJ2-2; D: TRBD2
DNA: TGCAGTGCCTCGGACTGGCAAGAGACCCAGTACTTC; CDR3: CSASDWQETQYF; V: TRBV20-1; size: NA; J: TRBJ2-5; D: NA